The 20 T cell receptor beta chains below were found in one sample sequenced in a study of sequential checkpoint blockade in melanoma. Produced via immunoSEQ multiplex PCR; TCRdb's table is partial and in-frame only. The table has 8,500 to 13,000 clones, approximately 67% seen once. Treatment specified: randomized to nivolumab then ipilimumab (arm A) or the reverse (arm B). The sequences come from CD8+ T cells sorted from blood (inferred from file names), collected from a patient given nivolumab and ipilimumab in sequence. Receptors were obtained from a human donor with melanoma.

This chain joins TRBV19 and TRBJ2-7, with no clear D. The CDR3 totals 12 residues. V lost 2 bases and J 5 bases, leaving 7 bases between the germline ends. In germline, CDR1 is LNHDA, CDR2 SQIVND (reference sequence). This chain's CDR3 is CASSIPGHEQYF. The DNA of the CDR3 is TGTGCCAGTAGTATACCAGGCCACGAGCAGTACTTC. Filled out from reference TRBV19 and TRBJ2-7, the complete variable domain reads DGGITQSPKYLFRKEGQNVTLSCEQNLNHDAMYWYRQDPGQGLRLIYYSQIVNDFQKGDIAEGYSVSREKKESFPLTVTSAQKNPTAFYLCASSIPGHEQYFGPGTRLTVT.

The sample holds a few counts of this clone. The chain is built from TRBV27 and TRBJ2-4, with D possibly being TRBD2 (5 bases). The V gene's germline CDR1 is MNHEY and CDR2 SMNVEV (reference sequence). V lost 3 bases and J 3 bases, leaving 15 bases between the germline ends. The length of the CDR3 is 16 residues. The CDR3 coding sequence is TGTGCCAGCAGTTTTCGGGGTAGGGTTGACAAAAACATTCAGTACTTC. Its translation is CASSFRGRVDKNIQYF.

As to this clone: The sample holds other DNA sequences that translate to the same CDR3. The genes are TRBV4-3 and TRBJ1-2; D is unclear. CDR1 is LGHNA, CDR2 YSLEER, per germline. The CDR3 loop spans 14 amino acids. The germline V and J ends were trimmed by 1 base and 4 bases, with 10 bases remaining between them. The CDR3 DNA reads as TGCGCCAGCAGCCAAGGGACTGGCGGCTATGGCTACACCTTC. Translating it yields CASSQGTGGYGYTF.

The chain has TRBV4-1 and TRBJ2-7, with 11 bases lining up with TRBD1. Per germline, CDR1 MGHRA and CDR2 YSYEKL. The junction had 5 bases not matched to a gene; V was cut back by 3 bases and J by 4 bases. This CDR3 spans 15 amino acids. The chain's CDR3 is CASSQGQGEGYEQYF. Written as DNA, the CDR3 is TGCGCCAGCAGCCAGGGACAGGGGGAAGGATACGAGCAGTACTTC.

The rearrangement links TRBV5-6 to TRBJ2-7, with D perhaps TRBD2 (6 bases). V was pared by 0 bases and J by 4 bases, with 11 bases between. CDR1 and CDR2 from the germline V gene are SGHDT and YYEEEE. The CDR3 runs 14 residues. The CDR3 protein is CASSLDRTIYEQYF. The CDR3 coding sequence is TGTGCCAGCAGCTTGGACAGGACTATTTACGAGCAGTACTTC.

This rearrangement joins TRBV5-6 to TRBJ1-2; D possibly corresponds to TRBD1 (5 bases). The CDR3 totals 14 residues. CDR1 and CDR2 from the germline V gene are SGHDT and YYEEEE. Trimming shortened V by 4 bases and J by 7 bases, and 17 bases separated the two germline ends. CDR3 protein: CASSPTGTPRGYTF. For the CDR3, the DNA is TGTGCCAGCAGCCCTACCGGGACTCCCCGTGGCTACACCTTC.

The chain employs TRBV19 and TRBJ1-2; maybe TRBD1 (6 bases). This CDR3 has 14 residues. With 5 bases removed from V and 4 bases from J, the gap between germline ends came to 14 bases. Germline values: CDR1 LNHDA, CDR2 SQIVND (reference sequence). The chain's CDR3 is CASSFDRNSYGYTF. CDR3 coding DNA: TGTGCCAGTAGTTTTGACAGGAACTCCTATGGCTACACCTTC.

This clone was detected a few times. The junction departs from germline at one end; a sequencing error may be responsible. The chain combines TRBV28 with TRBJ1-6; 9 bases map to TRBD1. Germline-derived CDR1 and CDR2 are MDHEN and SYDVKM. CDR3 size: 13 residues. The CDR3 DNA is TGTGCCAGCAGTGGACAGGGGTCTTCACCCCCCCACTTT. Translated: CASSGQGSSPPHF.

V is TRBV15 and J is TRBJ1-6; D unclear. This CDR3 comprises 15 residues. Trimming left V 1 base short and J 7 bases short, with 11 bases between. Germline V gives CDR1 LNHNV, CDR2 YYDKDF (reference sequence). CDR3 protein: CATSRGVVANSPLHF. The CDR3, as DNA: TGTGCCACCAGCAGAGGCGTGGTTGCCAATTCACCCCTCCACTTT.

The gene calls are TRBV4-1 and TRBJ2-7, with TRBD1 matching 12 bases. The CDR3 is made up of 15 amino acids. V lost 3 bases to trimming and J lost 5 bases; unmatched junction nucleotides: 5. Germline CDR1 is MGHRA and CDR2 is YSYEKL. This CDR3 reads CASSQTGTGGDEQYF. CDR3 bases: TGCGCCAGCAGCCAGACCGGGACAGGGGGCGACGAGCAGTACTTC.

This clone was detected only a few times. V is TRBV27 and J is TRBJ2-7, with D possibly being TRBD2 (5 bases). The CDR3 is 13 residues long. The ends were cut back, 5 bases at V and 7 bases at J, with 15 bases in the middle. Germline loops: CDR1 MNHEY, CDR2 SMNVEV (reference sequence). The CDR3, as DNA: TGTGCCAGCAGTCATCAGTCGGGAACGGAGCAGTACTTC. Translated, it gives CASSHQSGTEQYF.

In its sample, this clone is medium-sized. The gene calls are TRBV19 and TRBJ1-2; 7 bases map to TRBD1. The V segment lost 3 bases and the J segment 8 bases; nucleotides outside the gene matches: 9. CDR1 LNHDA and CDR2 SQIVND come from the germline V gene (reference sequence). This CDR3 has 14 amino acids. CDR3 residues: CASSMKRGLEGYTF. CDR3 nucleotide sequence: TGTGCCAGTAGTATGAAGAGGGGGCTAGAGGGCTACACCTTC.

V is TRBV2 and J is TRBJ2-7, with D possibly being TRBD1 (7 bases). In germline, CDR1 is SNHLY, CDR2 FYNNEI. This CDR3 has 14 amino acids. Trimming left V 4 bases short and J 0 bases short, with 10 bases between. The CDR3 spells CASSGGDSSYEQYF. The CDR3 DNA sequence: TGTGCCAGCAGTGGGGGGGACAGCTCCTACGAGCAGTACTTC.

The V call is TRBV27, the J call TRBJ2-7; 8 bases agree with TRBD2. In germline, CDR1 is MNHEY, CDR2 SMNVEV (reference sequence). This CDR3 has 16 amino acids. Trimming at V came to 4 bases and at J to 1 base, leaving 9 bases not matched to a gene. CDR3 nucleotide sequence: TGTGCCAGCAGTTCGAGCTTGGGACTAGTATCCTACGAGCAGTACTTC. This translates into CASSSSLGLVSYEQYF.

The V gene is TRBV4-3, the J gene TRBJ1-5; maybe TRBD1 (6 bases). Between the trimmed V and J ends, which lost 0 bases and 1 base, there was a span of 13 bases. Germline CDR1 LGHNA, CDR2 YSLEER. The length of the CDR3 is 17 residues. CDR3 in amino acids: CASSQDLAGESNQPQHF. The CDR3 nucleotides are TGCGCCAGCAGCCAAGATTTAGCAGGGGAGAGCAATCAGCCCCAGCATTTT.

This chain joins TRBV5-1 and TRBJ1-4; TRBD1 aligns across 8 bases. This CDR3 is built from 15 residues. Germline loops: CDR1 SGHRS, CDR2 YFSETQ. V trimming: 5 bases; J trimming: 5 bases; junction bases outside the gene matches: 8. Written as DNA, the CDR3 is TGCGCCAGCAGTTATACAGGGGGAACAAATGAAAAACTGTTTTTT. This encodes CASSYTGGTNEKLFF.

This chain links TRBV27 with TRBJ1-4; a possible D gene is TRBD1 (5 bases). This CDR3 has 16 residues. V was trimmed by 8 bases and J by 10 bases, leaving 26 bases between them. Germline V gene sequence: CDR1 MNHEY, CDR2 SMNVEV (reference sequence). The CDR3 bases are TGTGCCAGCGGCCAACGTACGGGGGGGGGTCATGGAAAACTGTTTTTT. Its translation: CASGQRTGGGHGKLFF.

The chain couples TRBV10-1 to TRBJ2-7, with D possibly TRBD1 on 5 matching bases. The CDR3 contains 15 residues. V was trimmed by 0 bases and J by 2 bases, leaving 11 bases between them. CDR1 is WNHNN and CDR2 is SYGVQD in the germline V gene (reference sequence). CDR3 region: CASSESGQAPYEQYF. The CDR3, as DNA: TGCGCCAGCAGTGAGTCGGGGCAGGCACCCTACGAGCAGTACTTC.

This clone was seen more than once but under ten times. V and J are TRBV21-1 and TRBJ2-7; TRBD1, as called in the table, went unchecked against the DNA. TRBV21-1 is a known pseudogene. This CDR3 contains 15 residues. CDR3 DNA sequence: TGTGCCAGCATACCTGCCCTGGACAGCCGATACGAGCAGTACTTC. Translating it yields CASIPALDSRYEQYF.

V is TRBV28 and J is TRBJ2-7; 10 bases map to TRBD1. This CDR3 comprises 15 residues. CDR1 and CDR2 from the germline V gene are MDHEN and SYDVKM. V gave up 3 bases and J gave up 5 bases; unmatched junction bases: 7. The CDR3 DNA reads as TGTGCCAGCAGTTTGCGGGGACAGGGGTCCGACGAGCAGTACTTC. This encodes CASSLRGQGSDEQYF.